This TCR beta chain was sequenced in a study of long-term antiretroviral therapy in people with HIV. The study, taken as a whole, reports: The study lacked data on ART adherence, viral resistance or therapy changes. Blood dates from about 2003 to 2018, possibly under older ART regimens.

Germline CDR1 LGHNA, CDR2 YSLEER. V shed 0 bases and J shed 7 bases, with 13 bases lying between them. The CDR3 consists of 15 residues. Run at survey level, the immunoSEQ assay was version v3.0. The protocol was immunoSEQ multiplex PCR, while the TCRdb copy is restricted to in-frame clones and leaves out a portion. The sample contains 30,000 to 35,000 clones, 60% to 75% of which appear only once. The count of this clone is one. Its target is unknown. At least two post-ART and at least one pre-ART PBMC sample were available for each donor. The chain employs TRBV4-3 and TRBJ1-5, with unresolved D. Sequences were derived from unsorted PBMCs, sampled 3 years after starting antiretroviral therapy. The clonotype was recovered from a man aged 50 to 60 with HIV. CDR3: CASSQDLSRRQPQHF. The CDR3 DNA is TGCGCCAGCAGCCAAGATCTTTCCAGACGCCAGCCCCAGCATTTT.